Listed below are T cell receptor beta chains from one sample, sequenced in a study of shared clonotypes between healthy human individuals. Produced via immunoSEQ multiplex PCR; TCRdb's table is partial and in-frame only. The sample carries about 2 million clones, 85% to 95% recorded once. Input material: naive CD4+ T cells sorted from blood. The receptors derive from a man aged 18-30 years in good health. CDR3s include the opening cysteine and the closing phenylalanine or tryptophan. A D gene is named only where the DNA matches it firmly.

>NA|TRBV25-1|TRBJ2-2
TGTGCCAGCAGGGCAGCAGGGGTAAGCGGGGAGCTGTTTTTT
CASRAAGVSGELFF
>NA|TRBV23-1|TRBJ2-7
TGCGCCAGCAGTCAATGTGTCACCTCCTACGAGCAGTACTTC
CASSQCVTSYEQYF
>NA|TRBV27|TRBJ2-1
TGTGCCAGCAGTTTAGGGGAGAGCTCCTACAATGAGCAGTTCTTC
CASSLGESSYNEQFF
>NA|TRBV6-6|TRBJ1-3
TGTGCCAGCAGTTACTTCAGTGCCTCTGGAAACACCATATATTTT
CASSYFSASGNTIYF
>NA|TRBV19|TRBJ1-5
TGTGCCAGCATGATGGCGGGTCAGCCCCAGCATTTT
CASMMAGQPQHF
>TRBD1|TRBV5-1|TRBJ1-5
TGCGCCAGCAGCTTAGGACAGGTTGGTGGCAATCAGCCCCAGCATTTT
CASSLGQVGGNQPQHF
>TRBD2|TRBV4-1|TRBJ2-1
TGCGCCAGCAGCCCACTCAGCGGGGCTTACAATGAGCAGTTCTTC
CASSPLSGAYNEQFF
>NA|TRBV6-1|TRBJ2-3
TGTGCCAGCAGAGGGACTGGCACAGATACGCAGTATTTT
CASRGTGTDTQYF
>NA|TRBV7-2|TRBJ1-5
TGTGCCAGCAGCCCAGACGGGTTCAGGCCCCAGCATTTT
CASSPDGFRPQHF
>NA|TRBV5-1|TRBJ1-5
TGCGCCAGCAGCTCCGGTAGCAATCAGCCCCAGCATTTT
CASSSGSNQPQHF
>NA|TRBV18|TRBJ1-5
TGTGCCAGCTCACCGGTCGGGCGGGGAGGCAATCAGCCCCAGCATTTT
CASSPVGRGGNQPQHF
>NA|TRBV15|TRBJ1-2
TGTGCCACCAGCAGAGAGTTCCCTATGAATGGCTACACCTTC
CATSREFPMNGYTF
>NA|TRBV30|TRBJ2-7
TGTGCCTGCAAGGGGGCCGGGGGCTACGAGCAGTACTTC
CACKGAGGYEQYF
>TRBD1|TRBV5-5|TRBJ1-6
TGTGCCAGCAGCCGGGACAGGGGCCCTTGGCCCCTCCACTTT
CASSRDRGPWPLHF
>NA|TRBV18|TRBJ2-3
TGTGCCAGCTCACCATCGGCACGCACAGATACGCAGTATTTT
CASSPSARTDTQYF
>NA|TRBV6-5|TRBJ1-2
TGTGCCAGCAGCTACGGAGGACAGTTCAGCTATGGCTACACCTTC
CASSYGGQFSYGYTF
>NA|TRBV27|TRBJ1-6
TGTGCCAGCAGTTCCGGGACATATAATTCACCCCTCCACTTT
CASSSGTYNSPLHF
>NA|TRBV30|TRBJ2-3
TGTGCCTGGAGTGTTAGGAGCACAGATACGCAGTATTTT
CAWSVRSTDTQYF
>NA|TRBV7-2|TRBJ2-4
TGTGCCAGCAGCTTTGTCGGGAGTTGGGCCAAAAACATTCAGTACTTC
CASSFVGSWAKNIQYF
>NA|TRBV30|TRBJ2-7
TGTGCCTGGAGTCAACTGCCCCCCTACGAGCAGTACTTC
CAWSQLPPYEQYF
>NA|TRBV4-3|TRBJ2-1
TGCGCCAGCAGCCAAGATGTTCCAGGGGCCTACAATGAGCAGTTCTTC
CASSQDVPGAYNEQFF
>TRBD1|TRBV6-1|TRBJ2-7
TGTGCCAGCAGTGAAGACAGGGGGTTCAGCTCCTACGAGCAGTACTTC
CASSEDRGFSSYEQYF
>NA|TRBV30|TRBJ1-2
TGTGCCTGGAGAAAAGGGGACGGCTACACCTTC
CAWRKGDGYTF